The rows below give T cell receptor beta chains drawn from one sample of a study of Ad26.COV2.S vaccination and SARS-CoV-2 variants. The table came from immunoSEQ multiplex PCR; TCRdb's copy has only in-frame clones and leaves some out. This sample yields about 350,000 clones, of which approximately 90% are seen a single time; around 6.1% belongs to the top ten. Sequencing used peripheral blood, obtained in a trial of Ad26.COV2.S vaccine versus placebo. These receptors were taken from a person aged 18-65 years who received the Ad26.COV2.S COVID-19 vaccine or a placebo. CDR3s include the opening cysteine and the closing phenylalanine or tryptophan. The D gene is left open where the match is weak. Rows may omit the clone size; those that give it use once, few, many or a size class.

clone size	V gene	D gene	J gene	CDR3 DNA	CDR3 protein
NA	TRBV7-9	TRBD1	TRBJ1-1	TGTGCCAGCAGCCAGGGGGGGATTGAAGCTTTCTTT	CASSQGGIEAFF
NA	TRBV28	NA	TRBJ1-2	TGTGCCAGCCACAACCTCGGGGGGCTTGGCTACACCTTC	CASHNLGGLGYTF
NA	TRBV18	NA	TRBJ1-1	TGTGCCAGCTCACCAAGTTACGCGTTCACCGGGGGGCGGGACACTGAAGCTTTCTTT	CASSPSYAFTGGRDTEAFF
NA	TRBV9	TRBD1	TRBJ1-5	TGTGCCAGCAGCGCGGGACAGGGAGGTCAGCCCCAGCATTTT	CASSAGQGGQPQHF
NA	TRBV7-9	TRBD1	TRBJ1-2	TGTGCCAGCAGCTGGGGGAACAGGGGGGTTGATGGCTACACCTTC	CASSWGNRGVDGYTF
NA	TRBV12-3/TRBV12-4	NA	TRBJ2-7	TGTGCCAGCAGTCCGCTAGCTTACGAGCAGTACTTC	CASSPLAYEQYF
NA	TRBV28	NA	TRBJ1-2	TGTGCCAGCAACAGGGACTATGGCTACACCTTC	CASNRDYGYTF
NA	TRBV11-2	NA	TRBJ1-1	TGTGCCAGCAGCTTAGCTGGTTGGGAAGAAGCTTTCTTT	CASSLAGWEEAFF
NA	TRBV7-9	NA	TRBJ2-2	TGTGCCCTCCCTCACGGAGGGAGGCCCGCGAACACCGGGGAGCTGTTTTTT	CALPHGGRPANTGELFF
NA	TRBV18	NA	TRBJ1-5	TGTGCCAGCTCACCGGACACCTTGGGGGGGCCCCAGCATTTT	CASSPDTLGGPQHF
NA	TRBV27	NA	TRBJ1-3	TGTGCCAGCAGTTTATCGGGAGGGTTTGTTGGAAACACCATATATTTT	CASSLSGGFVGNTIYF
NA	TRBV4-1	TRBD1	TRBJ2-7	TGCGCCAGCAGCCTCCGACAGGGAGCCTCCTACGAGCAGTACTTC	CASSLRQGASYEQYF
NA	TRBV7-9	TRBD1	TRBJ2-2	TGTGCCAGCAGCCCCCCCATCCTGACAGGGCGGGAGCTGTTTTTT	CASSPPILTGRELFF
NA	TRBV5-1	NA	TRBJ1-3	TGCGCCAGCAGCTTGGCCGCAGGGTCTGGAAACACCATATATTTT	CASSLAAGSGNTIYF
once	TRBV6-4	TRBD1	TRBJ1-6	TGTGCCAGCAGTGAAGCAGGGGGGTCACCCCTCCACTTT	CASSEAGGSPLHF
NA	TRBV29-1	TRBD1	TRBJ1-4	TGCAGCGCTAGTGAGGGGGCCTGGGGAGAAAAACTGTTTTTT	CSASEGAWGEKLFF
few	TRBV13	TRBD1	TRBJ1-1	TGTGCCAGCAGCTTAGGGACAGGGGGCTTGAACACTGAAGCTTTCTTT	CASSLGTGGLNTEAFF
NA	TRBV29-1	NA	TRBJ1-3	TGCAGCGTTGGTACCTCTGGAAACACCATATATTTT	CSVGTSGNTIYF
NA	TRBV3-1/TRBV3-2	NA	TRBJ1-5	TGTGCCAGCAGCACCACGGGAGGTAGCAATCAGCCCCAGCATTTT	CASSTTGGSNQPQHF
NA	TRBV6-5	TRBD1	TRBJ1-5	TGTGCCAGCAGCACAGGGGGTAATCAGCCCCAGCATTTT	CASSTGGNQPQHF
few	TRBV5-6	NA	TRBJ2-7	TGTGCCAGCAGCTTCAGTACCGGCGAGCAGTACTTC	CASSFSTGEQYF
NA	TRBV3-1/TRBV3-2	NA	TRBJ2-2	TGTGCCAGCAGCCATGACATAGACGGGGAGCTGTTTTTT	CASSHDIDGELFF
once	TRBV7-2	NA	TRBJ2-5	TGTGCCAGCAGCGCACAAGAGACCCAGTACTTC	CASSAQETQYF
NA	TRBV30	TRBD2	TRBJ2-7	TGTGCCTGGAGAGAGAGGGACTACCTCTCCTACGAGCAGTACTTC	CAWRERDYLSYEQYF
NA	TRBV11-2	NA	TRBJ2-7	TGTGCCAGCAGCTTAAGGCGGGGCGGGGACCAGAACTACGAGCAGTACTTC	CASSLRRGGDQNYEQYF
NA	TRBV6-2/TRBV6-3	TRBD1	TRBJ2-5	TGTGCCAGCAGACCTACTACCGGGACAGGGTTTTTGGAGACCCAGTACTTC	CASRPTTGTGFLETQYF
NA	TRBV7-9	TRBD1	TRBJ1-4	TGTGCCAGCAGCTCCAATTCTGGACAGGAGTACCCTTATGAAAAACTGTTTTTT	CASSSNSGQEYPYEKLFF
NA	TRBV6-1	NA	TRBJ1-5	TGTGCCAGCAGTGAAGCAACAGTAAATCAGCCCCAGCATTTT	CASSEATVNQPQHF
NA	TRBV5-6	TRBD1	TRBJ2-1	TGTGCCAGCAGCTTGGTCGGGACAGGGGGTTCCTACAATGAGCAGTTCTTC	CASSLVGTGGSYNEQFF